The clone carrying this T cell receptor beta chain appeared many times. MiXCR was run by TCRdb on the 5' RACE reads, yielding one entry per CDR3 protein. The table has about 620,000 distinct CDR3 sequences, under 20% seen once. These data belong to a study of T-cell memory formation after mild COVID-19. CDR3 length: 13 amino acids. The germline CDR1 and CDR2 sequences are ENHRY and SYGVKD. The V gene lost 9 bases and the J gene lost 2 bases, with 11 bases spanning the gap. This receptor was obtained from an adult woman who had mild COVID-19 (a few samples of this study predate the infection). Cell type and time point are not known. The chain links TRBV10-3 to TRBJ2-1; possible D gene TRBD2, 6 bases. The sample consisted of PBMCs or a T cell subset sorted from them (not recorded which). This chain's CDR3 is CAIRREAYNEQFF. The CDR3 DNA reads TGTGCCATACGGCGGGAAGCCTACAATGAGCAGTTCTTC.